The rows below give T cell receptor beta chains drawn from one sample of a study of STAT5B mutations in CD4+ large granular lymphocyte leukemia. The repertoire was sequenced with immunoSEQ multiplex PCR; TCRdb's copy has only in-frame clones and lacks some. The sample lists roughly 30,000 clones, 70% to 90% seen once, with about 0.42% in the top ten. Sequencing was performed on CD4+ T cells from blood buffy coats. The receptors originated from a human donor in good health. CDR3s include the opening cysteine and the closing phenylalanine or tryptophan. Fields, in order: CDR3 protein, CDR3 DNA, V gene, D gene, J gene, clone size. D genes are given only for firm matches. Clone size appears in some rows only: once, few, many, or a class for an expanded clone.

CASSLAGRGSEKLFF | TGTGCCAGCAGCTTGGCCGGAAGAGGCAGCGAAAAACTGTTTTTT | TRBV5-8 | . | TRBJ1-4 | .
CASSSRDSSTDTQYF | TGTGCCAGCAGTTCACGGGACAGTAGCACAGATACGCAGTATTTT | TRBV5-5 | TRBD1 | TRBJ2-3 | .
CASSLGHLQVHEQYF | TGCGCCAGCAGCTTGGGCCACCTACAGGTCCACGAGCAGTACTTC | TRBV5-1 | . | TRBJ2-7 | .
CATSGTPGQGFPIF | TGTGCCACCAGCGGAACTCCGGGACAGGGCTTCCCCATCTTC | TRBV15 | TRBD1 | TRBJ1-2 | .
CASSLAGNGQPQHF | TGTGCCAGCAGCTTAGCGGGAAACGGTCAGCCCCAGCATTTT | TRBV7-2 | . | TRBJ1-5 | .
CASSRQGGTEAFF | TGTGCCAGCAGCCGACAGGGAGGCACTGAAGCTTTCTTT | TRBV7-2 | TRBD1 | TRBJ1-1 | .
CASSLDLGTVSYEQYF | TGTGCCAGCAGCTTGGACCTCGGGACAGTGTCCTACGAGCAGTACTTC | TRBV5-5 | TRBD1 | TRBJ2-7 | .
CASSPRGDRVADTQYF | TGTGCCAGCAGCCCCCGAGGGGACAGGGTTGCAGATACGCAGTATTTT | TRBV9 | TRBD1 | TRBJ2-3 | .
CASSPRGTEAFF | TGCGCCAGCAGCCCCCGGGGCACTGAAGCTTTCTTT | TRBV5-1 | . | TRBJ1-1 | .
CASSESLAGGYNEQFF | TGCGCCAGCAGTGAGTCGTTAGCGGGAGGTTACAATGAGCAGTTCTTC | TRBV10-1 | TRBD2 | TRBJ2-1 | .
CASSDQGGSYEQYF | TGTGCCAGCAGTGACCAGGGTGGGAGCTACGAGCAGTACTTC | TRBV28 | . | TRBJ2-7 | .
CASSRDPRHEQYF | TGTGCCAGCAGCCGGGACCCACGGCACGAGCAGTACTTC | TRBV6-5 | . | TRBJ2-7 | .
CASSVEGGSVSNEQFF | TGTGCCAGCAGCGTAGAGGGAGGTAGCGTGAGCAATGAGCAGTTCTTC | TRBV9 | . | TRBJ2-1 | .
CAITTSLDSGNTIYF | TGTGCCATCACCACCAGCCTGGACTCTGGAAACACCATATATTTT | TRBV10-3 | . | TRBJ1-3 | few
CTSSQDSGRTYEQYF | TGCACCAGCAGCCAAGATTCGGGCCGGACCTACGAGCAGTACTTC | TRBV1 | . | TRBJ2-7 | .
CASSPSGLNEQFF | TGTGCCAGCTCACCGTCTGGGCTCAATGAGCAGTTCTTC | TRBV18 | . | TRBJ2-1 | .
CASSLSGLALYNEQFF | TGTGCCAGCAGCTTGTCGGGACTAGCGCTTTACAATGAGCAGTTCTTC | TRBV5-4 | TRBD2 | TRBJ2-1 | once
CASSRPLLNTEAFF | TGTGCCAGCAGCCGGCCACTCCTGAACACTGAAGCTTTCTTT | TRBV7-9 | . | TRBJ1-1 | .
CASSLSRDSYEQYF | TGTGCCAGCAGCTTAAGCCGGGACAGTTACGAGCAGTACTTC | TRBV7-3 | TRBD1 | TRBJ2-7 | once
CASSQDVLNYGYTF | TGTGCCAGCAGCCAAGATGTTCTTAACTATGGCTACACCTTC | TRBV14 | . | TRBJ1-2 | .
CASGLGIGGRDEQFF | TGTGCTAGTGGTTTGGGAATTGGGGGGCGGGATGAGCAGTTCTTC | TRBV12-5 | . | TRBJ2-1 | .
CASSPRRVGGTDTQYF | TGTGCCAGCAGTCCCCGGCGGGTAGGGGGCACAGATACGCAGTATTTT | TRBV2 | . | TRBJ2-3 | .
CASSPFKGRGPGNTIYF | TGTGCCAGCTCACCATTCAAGGGCAGGGGGCCGGGAAACACCATATATTTT | TRBV18 | TRBD1 | TRBJ1-3 | once
CASSGGGGYNEQFF | TGTGCCAGCAGCGGGGGAGGGGGTTACAATGAGCAGTTCTTC | TRBV7-8 | . | TRBJ2-1 | .
CASSLPGQTDTQYF | TGCGCCAGCAGCTTGCCGGGACAAACAGATACGCAGTATTTT | TRBV5-1 | . | TRBJ2-3 | .
CASSYSGQGWGYEQYF | TGTGCCAGCAGTTACTCGGGACAGGGATGGGGCTACGAGCAGTACTTC | TRBV6-5 | TRBD1 | TRBJ2-7 | .
CASSMFASTNYGYTF | TGTGCCAGTAGTATGTTTGCCAGCACTAACTATGGCTACACCTTC | TRBV19 | . | TRBJ1-2 | .
CSVDSRDYEQYF | TGCAGCGTTGATAGCAGGGACTACGAGCAGTACTTC | TRBV29-1 | . | TRBJ2-7 | .
CASSLAVSYNEQFF | TGTGCCAGCAGCTTAGCAGTTTCCTACAATGAGCAGTTCTTC | TRBV7-9 | . | TRBJ2-1 | .
CASSSGGGQETQYF | TGTGCCAGCAGTTCCGGCGGGGGGCAAGAGACCCAGTACTTC | TRBV6-5 | TRBD2 | TRBJ2-5 | .
CASTDPPGAGGGKLFF | TGTGCCAGCACAGACCCGCCCGGGGCGGGGGGCGGAAAACTGTTTTTT | TRBV6-6 | . | TRBJ1-4 | .
CASRPSGTYEQYF | TGTGCCAGCAGACCTAGCGGGACTTACGAGCAGTACTTC | TRBV5-5 | TRBD2 | TRBJ2-7 | .
CASSFVGGAGNTIYF | TGTGCCAGCAGTTTTGTAGGGGGAGCCGGAAACACCATATATTTT | TRBV28 | . | TRBJ1-3 | .
CASSSPGARLNTGELFF | TGTGCCAGCAGTTCCCCAGGGGCTAGGCTAAACACCGGGGAGCTGTTTTTT | TRBV28 | . | TRBJ2-2 | .
CASNERENTGELFF | TGTGCCAGCAATGAGCGGGAGAACACCGGGGAGCTGTTTTTT | TRBV2 | TRBD2 | TRBJ2-2 | .
CASSTDGRTGEQYF | TGTGCCAGCAGCACCGACGGACGAACTGGCGAGCAGTACTTC | TRBV5-4 | . | TRBJ2-7 | .
CASGLVLGAFAERYEQYF | TGTGCTAGTGGTTTGGTACTCGGGGCCTTCGCGGAGAGATACGAGCAGTACTTC | TRBV12-5 | . | TRBJ2-7 | .
CASQGVTEAFF | TGTGCCAGTCAGGGGGTCACTGAAGCTTTCTTT | TRBV19 | TRBD1 | TRBJ1-1 | few